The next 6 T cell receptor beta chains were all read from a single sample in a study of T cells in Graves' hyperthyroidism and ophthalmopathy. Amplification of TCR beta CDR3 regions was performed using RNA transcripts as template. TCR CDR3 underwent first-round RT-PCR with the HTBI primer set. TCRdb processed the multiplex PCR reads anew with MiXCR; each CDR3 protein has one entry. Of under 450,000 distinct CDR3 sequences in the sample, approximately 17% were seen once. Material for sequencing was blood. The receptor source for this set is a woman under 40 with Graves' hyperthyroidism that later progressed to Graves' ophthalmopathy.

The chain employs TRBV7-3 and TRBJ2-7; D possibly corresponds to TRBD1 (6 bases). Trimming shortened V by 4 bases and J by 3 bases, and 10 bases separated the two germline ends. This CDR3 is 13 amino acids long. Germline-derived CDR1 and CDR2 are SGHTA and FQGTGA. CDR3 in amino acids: CASSSSTGYEQYF. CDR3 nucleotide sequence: TGTGCCAGCAGCTCCTCGACAGGCTACGAGCAGTACTTC.

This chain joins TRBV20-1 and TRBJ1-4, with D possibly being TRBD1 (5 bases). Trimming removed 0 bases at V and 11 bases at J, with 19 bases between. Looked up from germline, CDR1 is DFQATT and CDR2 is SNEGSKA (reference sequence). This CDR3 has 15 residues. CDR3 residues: CSARDQFRGVGKLFF. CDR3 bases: TGCAGTGCTAGAGATCAATTTCGGGGGGTCGGGAAACTGTTTTTT.

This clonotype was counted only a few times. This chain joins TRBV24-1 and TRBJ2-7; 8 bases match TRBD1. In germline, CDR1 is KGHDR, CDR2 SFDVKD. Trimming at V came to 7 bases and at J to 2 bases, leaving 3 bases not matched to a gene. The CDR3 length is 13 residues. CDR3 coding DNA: TGTGCCACCAGCCGGACAGGGACCTACGAGCAGTACTTC. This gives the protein CATSRTGTYEQYF.

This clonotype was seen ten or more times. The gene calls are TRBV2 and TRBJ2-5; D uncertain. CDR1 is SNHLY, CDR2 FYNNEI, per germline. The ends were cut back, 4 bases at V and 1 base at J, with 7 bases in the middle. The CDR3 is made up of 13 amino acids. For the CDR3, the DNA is TGTGCCAGCAGTGCACGGACCCAAGAGACCCAGTACTTC. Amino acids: CASSARTQETQYF.

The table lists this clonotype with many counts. CDR3 region: CASSAGTGFWTNEKLFF. CDR3 coding DNA: TGTGCCAGCAGCGCCGGGACAGGGTTTTGGACTAATGAAAAACTGTTTTTT. The V and J genes are TRBV6-1 and TRBJ1-4; 9 bases agree with TRBD1. CDR3 size: 17 residues. The germline gives CDR1 MNHNS, CDR2 SASEGT. V gave up 6 bases and J gave up 2 bases; unmatched junction bases: 10.

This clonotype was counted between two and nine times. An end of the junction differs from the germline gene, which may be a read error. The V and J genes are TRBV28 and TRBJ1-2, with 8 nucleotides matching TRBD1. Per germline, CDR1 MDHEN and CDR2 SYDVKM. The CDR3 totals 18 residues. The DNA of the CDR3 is TGTGCCAGCAGCGACCGCTACCGGGACAGGAGACATAACTATGGCTGCACCTTC. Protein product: CASSDRYRDRRHNYGCTF.